These 29 T cell receptor beta chains were sequenced from one sample in a study of blood T cell repertoires in COVID-19. The data were produced by immunoSEQ multiplex PCR, yet TCRdb's version contains in-frame clones alone and is incomplete. The sample lists 250,000 to 350,000 clones, about nine tenths occurring once. The source material was peripheral blood. The receptors were gathered from an older woman with acute or convalescent COVID-19.

This clone is a singleton in its sample. J is TRBJ1-5 and V is TRBV3-1 (or the pseudogene TRBV3-2); maybe TRBD1 (5 bases). The V end lost 0 bases, the J end lost 1 base, and 16 bases lay between the germline ends. Germline V gives CDR1 LGHDT, CDR2 YNNKEL (reference sequence). The CDR3 is 18 amino acids. CDR3 sequence (DNA): TGTGCCAGCAGCCAAGATCGAGGAGGAGGGGTAAGCAATCAGCCCCAGCATTTT. This codes for CASSQDRGGGVSNQPQHF.

The chain recombines TRBV7-2 with TRBJ1-2, with D maybe TRBD1 (5 bases). Deletions cut 1 base from V and 4 bases from J, with 13 bases between. This CDR3 contains 15 residues. Per the germline V gene, CDR1 is SGHTA and CDR2 is FQGNSA. CDR3 residues: CASSLESGLSYGYTF. CDR3 DNA sequence: TGTGCCAGCAGCTTAGAATCAGGGTTAAGCTATGGCTACACCTTC.

This clone was seen once. This sequence joins TRBV19 and TRBJ1-5; the D gene is possibly TRBD1 (5 bases). The CDR3 length is 15 residues. From germline, CDR1 is LNHDA and CDR2 SQIVND (reference sequence). Deletions cut 2 bases from V and 4 bases from J, with 12 bases between. The CDR3 loop is CASSILGGGNQPQHF. The CDR3 DNA sequence: TGTGCCAGTAGTATATTGGGGGGAGGGAATCAGCCCCAGCATTTT.

The J gene is TRBJ2-7, the V gene TRBV7-2, with 14 bases fitting TRBD2. Unmatched junction bases numbered 5, after V lost 5 bases and J lost 5 bases. The CDR3 length is 15 residues. Germline CDR1 reads SGHTA; CDR2 reads FQGNSA. CDR3 protein: CASSQTSGRANEQYF. The DNA for the CDR3 is TGTGCCAGCAGCCAGACTAGCGGGAGGGCCAACGAGCAGTACTTC.

The chain links TRBV24-1 to TRBJ2-4; the match to TRBD2 covers 7 bases. Germline loops: CDR1 KGHDR, CDR2 SFDVKD. The CDR3 is 15 residues long. After removal of 4 bases from V and 0 bases from J, the junction contained 2 bases not matched to a gene. The CDR3 loop is CATSDGGLAKNIQYF. CDR3 nucleotides: TGTGCCACCAGTGACGGGGGGTTAGCCAAAAACATTCAGTACTTC.

This chain connects TRBV2 to TRBJ2-5; D might be TRBD2 (6 bases). Trimming took off 4 bases at V and 7 bases at J, with 16 bases between the two ends. Germline CDR1 SNHLY, CDR2 FYNNEI. CDR3 size: 14 residues. The CDR3 spells CASSARLGVGTQYF. CDR3 sequence (DNA): TGTGCCAGCAGTGCCCGACTAGGGGTTGGGACCCAGTACTTC. Using reference TRBV2 and TRBJ2-5 for the parts outside the CDR3, the full variable domain is EPEVTQTPSHQVTQMGQEVILRCVPISNHLYFYWYRQILGQKVEFLVSFYNNEISEKSEIFDDQFSVERPDGSNFTLKIRSTKLEDSAMYFCASSARLGVGTQYFGPGTRLLVL.

This rearrangement joins TRBV19 to TRBJ2-1, with 11 bases aligning to TRBD2. Looked up from germline, CDR1 is LNHDA and CDR2 is SQIVND (reference sequence). This CDR3 has 15 residues. The V and J ends lost 8 bases and 6 bases, in that order; junction bases with no gene match: 9. The CDR3 loop reads CASRLAGGPINEQFF. The DNA for the CDR3 is TGTGCCAGTCGATTAGCGGGAGGGCCTATCAATGAGCAGTTCTTC.

The V gene is TRBV4-2, the J gene TRBJ1-1; TRBD1 is a possible D gene (6 bases). The CDR3 is 17 amino acids. Germline CDR1 LGHNA, CDR2 YNFKEQ. Trimming removed 2 bases at V and 4 bases at J, with 20 bases between. The CDR3 sequence: CASSQPLGGGGGTEAFF. CDR3 nucleotides: TGTGCCAGCAGCCAACCCCTCGGCGGGGGCGGAGGCACTGAAGCTTTCTTT.

The rearrangement joins TRBV29-1 to TRBJ2-1; TRBD2 matches at 10 bases. V dropped 6 bases and J dropped 5; count of bases not matched to a gene: 10. CDR1 is SQVTM, CDR2 ANQGSEA, per germline. The CDR3 sequence is 15 residues long. The CDR3 bases are TGCAGCGTCCCCCGGCGAGCGGGAGGGGACAATGAGCAGTTCTTC. The encoded protein is CSVPRRAGGDNEQFF.

The gene calls are TRBV9 and TRBJ2-4; TRBD2 agrees at 12 bases. The CDR3 covers 15 residues. Germline values: CDR1 SGDLS, CDR2 YYNGEE. The V gene end was trimmed by 3 bases and the J gene end by 8 bases; junction bases not matched to a gene: 6. CDR3 bases: TGTGCCAGCAGCGCTCTGACTAGCGGGAGTGACATTCAGTACTTC. It is translated as CASSALTSGSDIQYF.

The CDR3 is CATSRGQGRNAFF. The CDR3 nucleotides read TGTGCCACCAGCAGGGGACAGGGGAGGAATGCTTTCTTT. The rearrangement links TRBV15 to TRBJ1-1; 10 nucleotides line up with TRBD1. The CDR3 spans 13 residues. Germline CDR1 is LNHNV and CDR2 is YYDKDF (reference sequence). The J segment lost 11 bases and the V segment lost 3 bases, leaving 6 bases of the junction unmatched. The whole variable domain, remainder taken from reference TRBV15 and TRBJ1-1, is DAMVIQNPRYQVTQFGKPVTLSCSQTLNHNVMYWYQQKSSQAPKLLFHYYDKDFNNEADTPDNFQSRRPNTSFCFLDIRSPGLGDTAMYLCATSRGQGRNAFFGQGTRLTVV.

The gene calls are TRBV7-9 and TRBJ1-5, with D possibly TRBD1 on 6 matching bases. The CDR3 is 14 amino acids. Germline CDR1 reads SEHNR; CDR2 reads FQNEAQ (reference sequence). V shed 4 bases and J shed 3 bases, with 10 bases lying between them. CDR3 loop: CASSSAGANQPQHF. The DNA for the CDR3 is TGTGCCAGCAGCTCCGCAGGGGCCAATCAGCCCCAGCATTTT.

This clone was detected only once. The gene calls are TRBV11-3 and TRBJ2-2; weak D call: TRBD2 (6 bases). This CDR3 is 14 amino acids long. V was clipped by 3 bases and J by 7 bases, with 12 bases between them. CDR1 and CDR2 from the germline V gene are SGHNT and YENEEA. The CDR3 region is CASSLVPEGGELFF. The CDR3 DNA reads as TGTGCCAGCAGCTTGGTCCCGGAGGGCGGGGAGCTGTTTTTT.

This CDR3 reads CASTPGGHGYTF. The DNA for the CDR3 is TGTGCCAGTACCCCAGGGGGCCACGGCTACACCTTC. J is TRBJ1-2 and V is TRBV19; 8 nucleotides match TRBD1. This CDR3 comprises 12 residues. V lost 7 bases and J lost 8; bases outside the gene matches: 6. Germline assignment: CDR1 LNHDA and CDR2 SQIVND (reference sequence).

This clone appeared a single time. The chain carries TRBV15 and TRBJ1-1; D ambiguous. The CDR3 length is 14 residues. Per the germline V gene, CDR1 is LNHNV and CDR2 is YYDKDF (reference sequence). Trimming took off 0 bases at V and 5 bases at J, with 10 bases between the two ends. For the CDR3, the DNA is TGTGCCACCAGCAGAGATCTCGAACTAACTGAAGCTTTCTTT. The encoded protein is CATSRDLELTEAFF.

The table lists this clone with a few counts. The chain links TRBV4-2 to TRBJ2-7; D not resolved. The V gene's germline CDR1 is LGHNA and CDR2 YNFKEQ. The CDR3 is 14 amino acids. The ends were cut back, 0 bases at V and 2 bases at J, with 8 bases in the middle. The chain's CDR3 is CASSQDRSTYEQYF. The DNA of the CDR3 is TGTGCCAGCAGCCAAGACAGGTCTACCTACGAGCAGTACTTC.

V usage is TRBV29-1 and J usage is TRBJ2-5; 11 bases are a match to TRBD2. Germline-derived CDR1 and CDR2 are SQVTM and ANQGSEA. The CDR3 loop spans 12 amino acids. The J segment lost 5 bases and the V segment lost 6 bases, leaving 2 bases of the junction unmatched. The CDR3 is CSVRLAGETQYF. CDR3 sequence (DNA): TGCAGCGTACGACTAGCGGGGGAGACCCAGTACTTC. Looking up the rest from reference TRBV29-1 and TRBJ2-5 gives the full variable domain: SAVISQKPSRDICQRGTSLTIQCQVDSQVTMMFWYRQQPGQSLTLIATANQGSEATYESGFVIDKFPISRPNLTFSTLTVSNMSPEDSSIYLCSVRLAGETQYFGPGTRLLVL.

The gene calls are TRBV5-1 and TRBJ2-1; no clear D. CDR1 SGHRS and CDR2 YFSETQ come from the germline V gene. The CDR3 is 13 residues long. V was clipped by 2 bases and J by 5 bases, with 8 bases between them. The CDR3 coding sequence is TGCGCCAGCAGCTTTCAGATTAACAATGAGCAGTTCTTC. Translating gives CASSFQINNEQFF.

The V call is TRBV14, the J call TRBJ1-2; D is undetermined. Trimming took 1 base from V and 2 from J, leaving 14 bases between them. Germline loops: CDR1 SGHDN, CDR2 FVKESK. This CDR3 has 16 amino acids. The CDR3 spells CASSQVGGRSNYGYTF. CDR3 DNA sequence: TGTGCCAGCAGCCAAGTCGGAGGACGCTCCAACTATGGCTACACCTTC.

This clone appeared once. This chain uses TRBV5-4 with TRBJ2-7, with 10 bases that match TRBD2. V was pared by 3 bases and J by 5 bases, with 8 bases of the junction left unmatched. The CDR3 extends over 15 amino acids. Germline CDR1 is SGHNT and CDR2 is YYREEE (reference sequence). The CDR3 DNA reads as TGTGCCAGCAGCTCCCGTATAGCGGGAGGCCACGAGCAGTACTTC. Protein sequence: CASSSRIAGGHEQYF.

The chain recombines TRBV6-5 with TRBJ2-7; TRBD2 aligns across 8 bases. In germline, CDR1 is MNHEY, CDR2 SVGAGI. V gave up 7 bases and J gave up 2 bases; unmatched junction bases: 4. The CDR3 is 13 amino acids. CDR3 sequence reads: CASMISGTYEQYF. CDR3 coding DNA: TGTGCCAGCATGATTAGCGGGACCTACGAGCAGTACTTC.

The V call is TRBV29-1, the J call TRBJ2-7; the match to TRBD1 covers 10 bases. CDR1 and CDR2 (germline): SQVTM, ANQGSEA. The CDR3 has 14 residues. The V and J ends lost 4 bases and 5 bases, in that order; junction bases with no gene match: 8. CDR3 region: CSVGRAGQGNEQYF. The DNA for the CDR3 is TGCAGCGTTGGAAGAGCGGGACAGGGGAACGAGCAGTACTTC.

The DNA for the CDR3 is TGTGCCAGCACCCCTCCGACACGTGAAGCTTTCTTT. Translation gives CASTPPTREAFF. J is TRBJ1-1 and V is TRBV12-3 or TRBV12-4; D unresolved. The CDR3 length is 12 residues. The V gene lost 7 bases and the J gene lost 7 bases, with 13 bases spanning the gap.

The chain recombines TRBV7-3 with TRBJ2-3, with TRBD2 matching over 9 bases. V lost 0 bases to trimming and J lost 2 bases; unmatched junction nucleotides: 3. Germline values: CDR1 SGHTA, CDR2 FQGTGA. The CDR3 loop spans 16 amino acids. CDR3 in DNA: TGTGCCAGCAGCTTAACTAGCGGGGGCTACACAGATACGCAGTATTTT. Amino acid sequence: CASSLTSGGYTDTQYF.

This clone was seen just once. The chain joins TRBV25-1 to TRBJ2-5, with D tentatively TRBD2 (6 bases). The CDR3 totals 12 residues. V lost 4 bases and J 11 bases, leaving 14 bases between the germline ends. Germline-derived CDR1 and CDR2 are MGHDK and SYGVNS. DNA for the CDR3: TGTGCCAGCAGTGGGATACCGGGGGTACAGTACTTC. It specifies CASSGIPGVQYF.

This clone has only one observation. This rearrangement joins TRBV19 to TRBJ1-3; D is possibly TRBD1 (6 bases). The CDR3 is 14 amino acids. Looked up from germline, CDR1 is LNHDA and CDR2 is SQIVND (reference sequence). CDR3 DNA: TGTGCAGCCAAGGAAGGGGGCTCTGGAAACACCATATATTTT. Translating gives CAAKEGGSGNTIYF.

The chain has TRBV27 and TRBJ1-3, with 9 bases fitting TRBD1. Germline-derived CDR1 and CDR2 are MNHEY and SMNVEV (reference sequence). The CDR3 sequence is 14 residues long. V dropped 6 bases and J dropped 7; count of bases not matched to a gene: 7. The DNA for the CDR3 is TGTGCCAGCAGGAGGACAGGGGATGGGAACACCATATATTTT. Translating gives CASRRTGDGNTIYF.

In DNA form, the CDR3 reads TGTGCCAGCACCCGCCGGGGGGAGCTGTTTTTT. The encoded protein is CASTRRGELFF. The J gene is TRBJ2-2, the V gene TRBV3-1 (or the pseudogene TRBV3-2); D uncertain. V lost 7 bases, J lost 8 bases, and 8 bases lay in between. The CDR3 loop spans 11 amino acids. The germline CDR1 and CDR2 sequences are LGHDT and YNNKEL (reference sequence).

CDR3 sequence reads: CASSYSNQEDTEAFF. As DNA, the CDR3 is TGTGCCAGCAGTTACTCGAATCAAGAGGACACTGAAGCTTTCTTT. The V call is TRBV6-5, the J call TRBJ1-1; D unclear. CDR3 length: 15 residues. V was cut by 0 bases and J by 3 bases, with 11 bases left in between. Germline V gives CDR1 MNHEY, CDR2 SVGAGI.